The clone carrying this T cell receptor (beta chain) has a single count. Its antigen remains unidentified. Healthy bone marrow donors made up the cohort. This sample was taken from a study of cytomegalovirus exposure and HLA in healthy donors. General observations from the study: It has been reported that TCR beta sequences accurately predicted the HLA-A and HLA-B alleles of most subjects. V- and J-gene trimming of TCR beta was linked (in a later analysis) to a missense DCLRE1C variant. Sequencing artifact likely explains a cluster of highly shared sequence variants.

Use of 60 Vbeta and 13 Jbeta primers characterized the PCR. Profiled with immunoSEQ multiplex PCR; TCRdb holds only in-frame clones, not every one. The data contain 100,000 to 150,000 clones, around 77% of them singletons. This CDR3 contains 15 residues. CDR1 is MDHEN and CDR2 is SYDVKM in the germline V gene. With V trimmed by 5 bases and J by 5 bases, 9 bases remained unmatched. The clonotype comes from a woman aged 60 to 75 in good health and CMV-seronegative. The V call is TRBV28, the J call TRBJ2-5, with TRBD1 matching over 9 bases. The material sequenced was PBMCs. The CDR3 coding sequence is TGTGCCAGCAGTCCCTGGACAGGGGCGGGGGAGACCCAGTACTTC. This sequence encodes CASSPWTGAGETQYF.